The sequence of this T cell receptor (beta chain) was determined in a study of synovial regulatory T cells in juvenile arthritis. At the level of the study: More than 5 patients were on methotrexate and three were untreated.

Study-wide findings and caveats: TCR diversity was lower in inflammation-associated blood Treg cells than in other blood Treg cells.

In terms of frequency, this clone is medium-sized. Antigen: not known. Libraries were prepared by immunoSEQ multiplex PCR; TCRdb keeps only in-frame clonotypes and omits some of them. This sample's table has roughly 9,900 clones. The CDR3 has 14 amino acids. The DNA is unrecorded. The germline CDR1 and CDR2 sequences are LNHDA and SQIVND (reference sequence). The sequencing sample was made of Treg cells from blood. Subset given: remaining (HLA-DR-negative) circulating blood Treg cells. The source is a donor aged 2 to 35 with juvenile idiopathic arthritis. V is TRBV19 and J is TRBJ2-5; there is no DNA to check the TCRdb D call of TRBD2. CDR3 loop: CASSRTILEETQYF. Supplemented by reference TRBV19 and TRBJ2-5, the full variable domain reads DGGITQSPKYLFRKEGQNVTLSCEQNLNHDAMYWYRQDPGQGLRLIYYSQIVNDFQKGDIAEGYSVSREKKESFPLTVTSAQKNPTAFYLCASSRTILEETQYFGPGTRLLVL.